This T cell receptor beta chain was recovered during a study of post-analysis software for immune sequencing data. Study at large: Relapsing-remitting, secondary progressive and progressive-relapsing forms made up the multiple sclerosis disease courses.

This clonotype was seen a few times. Antigen specificity is unknown. The CDR3 runs 15 residues. Looked up from germline, CDR1 is DFQATT and CDR2 is SNEGSKA (reference sequence). After removal of 3 bases from V and 4 bases from J, the junction contained 7 bases not matched to a gene. General study results and limits: Comparison with controls showed significantly lower normalized Chao1 diversity in multiple sclerosis patients. Relative to controls, patients had about 5 TRBV segments at higher frequency, with TRBV5-6, TRBV5-1 and TRBV20-1 among these. When the samples were clustered directly with F measure, those that had been prepared in the same batch showed strong co-clustering.

The TCR beta cDNA libraries contained unique molecular identifiers. TCRdb reprocessed the PCR reads via MiXCR and lists one record per CDR3 protein. The sample holds hundreds of thousands of distinct CDR3 sequences, around 27% seen once. The J gene is TRBJ2-5, the V gene TRBV20-1; 11 bases agree with TRBD2. The sequencing sample was made of blood. The receptor's source is a girl aged 10 to 17 with multiple sclerosis. The CDR3 is CSASDLAGGRETQYF. In nucleotides, the CDR3 is TGCAGTGCTAGCGATCTAGCGGGAGGCCGAGAGACCCAGTACTTC.